This entry features one T cell receptor beta chain sequence. Its antigen target is currently unknown. One end of the junction is discordant with germline, which a read error may explain. The immunoSEQ Assay, a bias-controlled multiplex PCR, was used to amplify TCRbeta CDR3 regions from genomic DNA. On the study's bioinformatics: Nucleated cell counts per sample were estimated from amplification of reference gene primers within the assay. To quantify the absolute abundance of each unique TCRbeta CDR3 rearrangement, sequence reads were collapsed and filtered. For each sample, productive Simpson clonality was calculated as the square root of Simpson's diversity index across productive rearrangements. The clones in this table, taken by TCRdb from immuneACCESS, are in-frame only. Not every clone is retained; where verified, under half of the shortfall comes from an unresolved V gene, and the cause of the rest is unknown. The DNA gave D and trimming, while V, J and clone size come from that table. Present in this sample are under 250,000 clones, about 88% of which were seen just once. The ten largest clonotypes hold roughly 2.6% of the sample.

The data are from a study of blood T cell repertoires in COVID-19 (dated by TCRdb to 2019 to 2021). Notes on the research overall: Samples from collaborators originated in the United States, Italy and Spain and spanned both the acute and convalescent phases of COVID-19. The dataset comprised deeply sampled blood TCRbeta repertoires from subjects exposed to, actively infected with, or recovered from COVID-19. The repertoires were released in a freely available public database intended as a resource for research on the immune response to SARS-CoV-2. Samples came from the ongoing ImmuneRACE study (first 160 participants) plus 1,254 subjects from 6 global collaborators. Sample metadata almost always included a de-identified subject ID, COVID-19 status, age in years and sex. The prospective study material was composed of cDNA or gDNA derived from T cells, B-cell-depleted T cells, or PBMCs. Where HLA class I and class II types were available, the types were taken from metadata supplied by the sample provider, not from assay-based typing.

Inclusive of the bounding cysteine and phenylalanine, the CDR3 is 14 residues long. Solely the CDR3 DNA is kept, with 42 bases framed from the first base. CDR1 and CDR2 are drawn from the germline V gene: SGHVS, FQNEAQ. Each collaborating institution followed its own protocols to collect whole blood in K2EDTA tubes. Collaborator samples were shipped for TCRbeta analysis as frozen whole blood, isolated PBMCs, or DNA extracted from either sample type. Study-wide findings and limitations: The quantity of clinical and demographic metadata differed by source and by participant and was supplied without curation.

The chain was built from TRBV7-8 and TRBJ1-2, with a tentative D gene TRBD1 over 6 matching bases. The sample comprised peripheral blood. This receptor was obtained from a woman aged 60-75 years with acute or convalescent COVID-19. CDR3 loop: CASSLDRDPYRYTF. DNA sequence: TGTGCCAGCAGCTTAGACAGGGATCCCTATCGCTACACCTTC.